Presented here are 12 T cell receptor beta chains from one specimen sequenced in a study of blood T cell repertoires in COVID-19. Produced via immunoSEQ multiplex PCR; TCRdb's table is partial and in-frame only. The table lists 50,000 to 65,000 clones, roughly 85% of them singletons. Sequenced: peripheral blood. The receptors were gathered from a human donor in a cohort sampled during active COVID-19.

The genes are TRBV2 and TRBJ1-2, with TRBD1 matching over 8 bases. J lost 7 bases, V lost 2 bases, and 6 bases had no gene match. This CDR3 region has 14 residues. Germline CDR1 SNHLY, CDR2 FYNNEI. The CDR3 DNA reads TGTGCCAGCAGTGAACTTCCGGACAGGGCTGGCTACACCTTC. Its translation: CASSELPDRAGYTF.

This chain links TRBV5-1 with TRBJ1-4, with 8 bases aligning to TRBD1. V was pared by 5 bases and J by 8 bases, with 11 bases of the junction left unmatched. CDR1 is SGHRS, CDR2 YFSETQ, per germline. CDR3 length equals 15 residues. The CDR3 sequence is CASSSTRGPEEKLFF. CDR3 in DNA: TGCGCCAGCAGTTCCACCAGGGGGCCGGAGGAAAAACTGTTTTTT.

The chain employs TRBV3-1 (or the pseudogene TRBV3-2) and TRBJ2-3; 10 nucleotides match TRBD2. The junction had 14 bases not matched to a gene; V was cut back by 3 bases and J by 5 bases. Germline V gene lookup returns CDR1 LGHDT and CDR2 YNNKEL (reference sequence). The CDR3 totals 18 residues. This CDR3 is CASSQPTTSGGAGDTQYF. In DNA, the CDR3 is TGTGCCAGCAGCCAGCCCACGACAAGCGGGGGGGCGGGAGATACGCAGTATTTT.

This clone was seen only a few times. The chain is built from TRBV5-1 and TRBJ2-7; D ambiguous. Trimming cost V 0 bases and J 1 base, with 8 bases left between them. The CDR3 totals 14 residues. Germline-derived CDR1 and CDR2 are SGHRS and YFSETQ. The CDR3 DNA sequence: TGCGCCAGCAGCTTGGAGGCGGATTCCTACGAGCAGTACTTC. Its translation: CASSLEADSYEQYF.

A few counts support this clone. The CDR3 sequence: CASSYLTTGALEAFF. In DNA form, the CDR3 reads TGTGCCAGCAGCTACTTAACGACAGGGGCCCTTGAAGCTTTCTTT. The genes are TRBV7-8 and TRBJ1-1; 8 positions agree with TRBD1. Germline V gives CDR1 SGHVS, CDR2 FQNEAQ. V trimming: 4 bases; J trimming: 7 bases; junction bases outside the gene matches: 11. The CDR3 is made up of 15 amino acids.

The chain combines TRBV9 with TRBJ2-1; TRBD2 matches at 9 bases. The J segment lost 9 bases and the V segment lost 3 bases, leaving 10 bases of the junction unmatched. The CDR3 loop spans 15 amino acids. Germline-derived CDR1 and CDR2 are SGDLS and YYNGEE. In nucleotides, the CDR3 is TGTGCCAGCAGCGGGGTAGCGGGAGCCCTTAGTGAGCAGTTCTTC. It yields the protein CASSGVAGALSEQFF.

Concerning this clone: Other DNA sequences in this sample translate to the same CDR3. The chain employs TRBV18 and TRBJ1-5; D is possibly TRBD1 (5 bases). Per the germline V gene, CDR1 is KGHSH and CDR2 is LQKENI. The CDR3 has 14 residues. Between the trimmed V and J ends, which lost 2 bases and 2 bases, there was a span of 7 bases. The CDR3 DNA sequence: TGTGCCAGCTCACCAGGGGGGGGCAATCAGCCCCAGCATTTT. It specifies CASSPGGGNQPQHF.

The chain couples TRBV19 to TRBJ2-3; 11 bases are a match to TRBD2. This CDR3 is built from 16 residues. The V and J ends lost 8 bases and 1 base, in that order; junction bases with no gene match: 8. The germline gives CDR1 LNHDA, CDR2 SQIVND (reference sequence). The CDR3, as DNA: TGTGCCAGTTTTGATAGCGGGAGGGCCGGCACAGATACGCAGTATTTT. Protein: CASFDSGRAGTDTQYF.

The table lists this clone with many counts. This chain links TRBV28 with TRBJ1-2; no definite D call. The V gene lost 2 bases and the J gene lost 2 bases, with 3 bases spanning the gap. The CDR3 contains 12 residues. The germline V gene has CDR1 MDHEN and CDR2 SYDVKM. The CDR3 reads CASSLLNYGYTF. Here the CDR3 DNA reads TGTGCCAGCAGTTTACTCAACTATGGCTACACCTTC.

In nucleotides, the CDR3 is TGCGCCAGCAGCTTACAGGGAACCGGGGAGCTGTTTTTT. Amino acids: CASSLQGTGELFF. The V gene is TRBV5-1, the J gene TRBJ2-2; perhaps TRBD1 as D (6 bases). V was clipped by 2 bases and J by 5 bases, with 7 bases between them. Germline assignment: CDR1 SGHRS and CDR2 YFSETQ. The CDR3 covers 13 residues.

The rearrangement links TRBV19 to TRBJ2-7; D may be TRBD1 (6 bases). With 6 bases removed from V and 1 base from J, the gap between germline ends came to 16 bases. The CDR3 extends over 15 amino acids. Germline V gene data show CDR1 as LNHDA and CDR2 as SQIVND (reference sequence). The CDR3 is CASSRYRELSYEQYF. CDR3 DNA: TGTGCCAGTAGCCGATACAGGGAACTTTCCTACGAGCAGTACTTC. The variable domain in full, with the rest retrieved from reference TRBV19 and TRBJ2-7, is DGGITQSPKYLFRKEGQNVTLSCEQNLNHDAMYWYRQDPGQGLRLIYYSQIVNDFQKGDIAEGYSVSREKKESFPLTVTSAQKNPTAFYLCASSRYRELSYEQYFGPGTRLTVT.

DNA of the CDR3: TGTGCCAGTAGCTCACCGGGACTAGCGGGTAGCTCCTACAATGAGCAGTTCTTC. The encoded protein is CASSSPGLAGSSYNEQFF. This chain uses TRBV19 with TRBJ2-1, with 12 nucleotides matching TRBD2. The germline CDR1 and CDR2 sequences are LNHDA and SQIVND (reference sequence). V shed 6 bases and J 0 bases; nucleotides not matched to a gene: 9. This CDR3 contains 18 residues. The full variable domain, in which reference TRBV19 and TRBJ2-1 provide the parts outside the CDR3, is DGGITQSPKYLFRKEGQNVTLSCEQNLNHDAMYWYRQDPGQGLRLIYYSQIVNDFQKGDIAEGYSVSREKKESFPLTVTSAQKNPTAFYLCASSSPGLAGSSYNEQFFGPGTRLTVL.